The rows below give T cell receptor beta chains drawn from one sample of a study of blood T cells in healthy people across ages. TCRdb re-analysed the 5' RACE reads in MiXCR, keeping a single row per CDR3 protein. The sample carries roughly 680,000 distinct CDR3 sequences, around 20% recorded once. Sequencing input: blood. All receptors derive from an older man in good health. CDR3s include the opening cysteine and the closing phenylalanine or tryptophan. A D gene is named only where the DNA matches it firmly. The size entry is marked missing in some rows and otherwise reads once, few, many or a size class.

>TRBV11-2|TRBJ2-7|NA|TRBD2
CASSPLLAGAYEQYF
TGTGCCAGCAGCCCGCTACTAGCGGGGGCCTACGAGCAGTACTTC
>TRBV5-1|TRBJ2-7|few|NA
CASSLWGEGDYEQYF
TGCGCCAGCAGCTTGTGGGGGGAAGGGGACTACGAGCAGTACTTC
>TRBV6-5|TRBJ2-2|NA|NA
CASSYRSSIVGGELFF
TGTGCCAGCAGTTACCGCTCCTCGATTGTGGGCGGGGAGCTGTTTTTT
>TRBV5-1|TRBJ2-7|many|NA
CASSHSSYEQYF
TGCGCCAGCAGCCACAGCTCCTACGAGCAGTACTTC
>TRBV29-1|TRBJ1-5|NA|NA
CSVITGYNQPQHF
TGCAGCGTTATCACAGGGTACAATCAGCCCCAGCATTTT
>TRBV7-3|TRBJ2-5|many|NA
CASSLSLQETQYF
TGTGCCAGCAGCTTAAGTCTACAAGAGACCCAGTACTTC
>TRBV5-1|TRBJ2-1|NA|TRBD2
CASSLAAGGPTDEQFF
TGCGCCAGCAGCTTGGCGGCGGGAGGGCCCACCGATGAGCAGTTCTTC
>TRBV11-2|TRBJ2-7|NA|TRBD2
CASSLASGGPYEQYF
TGTGCCAGCAGCTTGGCTAGCGGGGGTCCCTACGAGCAGTACTTC
>TRBV25-1|TRBJ2-3|few|TRBD2
CASSSKRETSTDTQYF
TGTGCCAGCAGCTCGAAGCGGGAGACTAGCACAGATACGCAGTATTTT
>TRBV5-1|TRBJ2-5|few|TRBD2
CASSLSGLAGGMGQETQYF
TGCGCCAGCAGCTTGTCAGGACTAGCGGGAGGAATGGGACAAGAGACCCAGTACTTC
>TRBV3-1|TRBJ1-4|few|NA
CASSHFGRQDEEKLFF
TGTGCCAGCAGCCACTTCGGCCGACAGGACGAAGAAAAACTGTTTTTT
>TRBV28|TRBJ2-4|NA|TRBD2
CASSFLLAGGRGKNIQYF
TGTGCCAGCAGTTTTTTACTAGCGGGAGGGCGGGGCAAAAACATTCAGTACTTC
>TRBV18|TRBJ2-2|few|NA
CASSSGPSNTGELFF
TGTGCCAGCTCATCAGGGCCTTCGAACACCGGGGAGCTGTTTTTT
>TRBV12-3/TRBV12-4|TRBJ2-1|NA|TRBD2
CASNGGSGSYNEQFF
TGTGCCAGCAACGGGGGGTCTGGCTCCTACAATGAGCAGTTCTTC
>TRBV27|TRBJ2-7|few|NA
CASSFLAGEQYF
TGTGCCAGCAGTTTTCTTGCAGGCGAGCAGTACTTC
>TRBV28|TRBJ2-2|few|NA
CASSLRGGPGELFF
TGTGCCAGCAGTTTAAGGGGGGGACCCGGGGAGCTGTTTTTT
>TRBV2|TRBJ1-1|NA|NA
CASRIEGEAFF
TGTGCCAGCAGGATTGAAGGGGAAGCTTTCTTT
>TRBV11-2|TRBJ2-7|NA|NA
CASSLIRQAYEQYF
TGTGCCAGCAGCTTGATTAGGCAGGCCTACGAGCAGTACTTC
>TRBV4-1|TRBJ2-7|few|NA
CASSQVGTYEQYF
TGCGCCAGCAGCCAAGTTGGCACCTACGAGCAGTACTTC
>TRBV14|TRBJ1-1|few|NA
CASSSQGITEAFF
TGTGCCAGCAGCTCGCAGGGAATCACTGAAGCTTTCTTT
>TRBV29-1|TRBJ2-1|few|TRBD2
CSVEQLAGGYNGQFF
TGCAGCGTTGAACAGCTAGCGGGAGGCTACAATGGGCAGTTCTTC
>TRBV20-1|TRBJ2-1|NA|TRBD2
CSARDAGRANEQFF
TGCAGTGCTAGAGATGCCGGGAGGGCCAATGAGCAGTTCTTC
>TRBV29-1|TRBJ2-7|few|NA
CSVELDTYYEQYF
TGCAGCGTTGAACTGGACACTTACTACGAGCAGTACTTC
>TRBV10-3|TRBJ2-1|few|TRBD2
CAITGTSGRDSYNEQFF
TGTGCCATCACCGGGACTAGCGGGAGGGACTCCTACAATGAGCAGTTCTTC
>TRBV12-3/TRBV12-4|TRBJ1-5|few|TRBD1
CASRGGQGAGRGDSNQPQHF
TGTGCCAGCAGAGGGGGACAGGGGGCAGGAAGAGGGGATAGCAATCAGCCCCAGCATTTT
>TRBV7-9|TRBJ2-5|few|NA
CASSGTAETQYF
TGTGCCAGCAGCGGCACAGCGGAGACCCAGTACTTC
>TRBV15|TRBJ1-1|NA|NA
CATSRTGLTEAFF
TGTGCCACCAGCCGAACGGGGCTCACTGAAGCTTTCTTT
>TRBV10-2|TRBJ2-1|many|NA
CASSEDDNEQFF
TGCGCCAGCAGTGAAGATGACAATGAGCAGTTCTTC
>TRBV6-2/TRBV6-3|TRBJ2-3|NA|TRBD2
CASSYSGTSGTDTQYF
TGTGCCAGCAGTTATTCCGGGACTAGCGGCACAGATACGCAGTATTTT
>TRBV20-1|TRBJ2-1|NA|NA
CSARATTYNEQFF
TGCAGTGCTAGAGCGACTACCTACAATGAGCAGTTCTTC
>TRBV27|TRBJ2-1|NA|NA
CASSAVGLDNEQFF
TGTGCCAGCAGTGCCGTCGGACTGGACAATGAGCAGTTCTTC
>TRBV10-3|TRBJ2-7|many|NA
CAISEPTETTYEQYF
TGTGCCATCAGTGAGCCGACAGAGACCACCTACGAGCAGTACTTC
>TRBV7-2|TRBJ2-1|few|NA
CATYWDVGYNEQFF
TGTGCCACCTATTGGGACGTAGGGTACAATGAGCAGTTCTTC
>TRBV10-3|TRBJ1-6|few|NA
CASRGGVNSPLHF
TGTGCCTCGCGAGGGGGTGTGAATTCACCCCTCCACTTT
>TRBV6-2/TRBV6-3|TRBJ2-7|NA|NA
CASSYGSTYEQYF
TGTGCCAGCAGTTACGGCAGTACCTACGAGCAGTACTTC
>TRBV5-1|TRBJ2-7|few|NA
CASSLASGGVYYEQYF
TGCGCCAGCAGCTTGGCCTCTGGGGGAGTCTACTACGAGCAGTACTTC
>TRBV3-1|TRBJ1-2|many|NA
CASSQGVNYGYTF
TGTGCCAGCAGTCAGGGTGTTAACTATGGCTACACCTTC
>TRBV28|TRBJ2-7|NA|TRBD2
CASSRFTGTSGRWAYEQYF
TGTGCCAGCAGTCGCTTCACCGGGACTAGCGGGAGATGGGCTTACGAGCAGTACTTC
>TRBV5-5|TRBJ2-7|few|NA
CASSVRGNSYEQYF
TGTGCCAGCAGCGTCCGGGGCAACTCCTACGAGCAGTACTTC
>TRBV20-1|TRBJ2-3|NA|TRBD2
CSAASGSGDTQYF
TGCAGTGCCGCTAGCGGGAGCGGAGATACGCAGTATTTT
>TRBV6-1|TRBJ2-3|NA|NA
CASRDLLGIGTDTQYF
TGTGCCAGCAGAGACCTACTCGGGATTGGCACAGATACGCAGTATTTT
>TRBV7-2|TRBJ2-1|NA|NA
CASSLEGPGRNEQFF
TGTGCCAGCAGCTTAGAGGGACCAGGTCGGAATGAGCAGTTCTTC
>TRBV6-1|TRBJ2-7|NA|TRBD2
CASSLSGTSRSVQYF
TGTGCCAGCAGCCTATCCGGGACTAGCAGGAGTGTGCAGTACTTC
>TRBV9|TRBJ2-5|NA|TRBD1
CASSVTGQLQETQYF
TGTGCCAGCAGCGTTACGGGACAGCTCCAAGAGACCCAGTACTTC
>TRBV21-1|TRBJ2-5|few|NA
CASSKGDGGGRETQYF
TGTGCCAGCAGCAAAGGGGACGGTGGAGGCCGAGAGACCCAGTACTTC
>TRBV3-1|TRBJ1-1|NA|NA
CASSVQGGGPAFF
TGTGCCAGCAGCGTACAGGGAGGGGGGCCCGCTTTCTTT
>TRBV5-1|TRBJ2-7|few|NA
CASRYNTGPDNEQYF
TGCGCCAGCAGGTACAACACAGGACCGGACAACGAGCAGTACTTC
>TRBV7-3|TRBJ2-1|few|TRBD2
CASSLRATSGSFYNEQFF
TGTGCCAGCAGCTTAAGAGCTACTAGCGGGAGTTTCTACAATGAGCAGTTCTTC
>TRBV28|TRBJ2-5|once|TRBD1
CASSPIRDRLWQGTQYF
TGTGCCAGCAGTCCAATACGGGACAGACTTTGGCAAGGGACCCAGTACTTC
>TRBV14|TRBJ1-4|NA|NA
CASSQAHGTNEKLFF
TGTGCCAGCAGCCAAGCGCACGGAACTAATGAAAAACTGTTTTTT
>TRBV7-7|TRBJ2-7|few|TRBD1
CASRPGGLYEQYF
TGTGCTAGCAGGCCAGGGGGCCTCTACGAGCAGTACTTC
>TRBV4-1|TRBJ2-7|NA|TRBD1
CASSPLGQGLSYEQYF
TGCGCCAGCAGCCCACTCGGACAGGGCCTCTCCTACGAGCAGTACTTC
>TRBV15|TRBJ2-1|NA|NA
CATVALDNEQFF
TGTGCCACCGTGGCCCTTGACAATGAGCAGTTCTTC
>TRBV5-1|TRBJ2-7|few|NA
CASSQDSTDYEQYF
TGCGCCAGCAGCCAGGACAGTACCGACTACGAGCAGTACTTC
>TRBV5-1|TRBJ2-7|NA|NA
CASSLSGTNSASYEQYF
TGCGCCAGCAGCTTGTCCGGGACAAATAGCGCATCCTACGAGCAGTACTTC